The entry below gives a single T cell receptor beta chain sequence along with its context. The sample is drawn from a study of post-analysis software for immune sequencing data. Included in the TCR beta cDNA libraries were unique molecular identifiers. MiXCR was run by TCRdb on the PCR reads, yielding one entry per CDR3 protein. The sample lists 650,000 to 850,000 distinct CDR3 sequences; around 53% were seen once. The clonotype originates from a girl aged 10-17 years with multiple sclerosis. Material for sequencing was blood.

DNA of the CDR3: TGCAGTGCCCATACTAGCGGGAGGGCCGGGTATACGCAGTATTTT. It yields the protein CSAHTSGRAGYTQYF. The genes are TRBV20-1 and TRBJ2-3; TRBD2 matches 13 bases. The trim removed 6 bases at V and 7 bases at J, leaving 10 bases unmatched. Germline CDR1 and CDR2: DFQATT and SNEGSKA (reference sequence). CDR3 length: 15 residues.